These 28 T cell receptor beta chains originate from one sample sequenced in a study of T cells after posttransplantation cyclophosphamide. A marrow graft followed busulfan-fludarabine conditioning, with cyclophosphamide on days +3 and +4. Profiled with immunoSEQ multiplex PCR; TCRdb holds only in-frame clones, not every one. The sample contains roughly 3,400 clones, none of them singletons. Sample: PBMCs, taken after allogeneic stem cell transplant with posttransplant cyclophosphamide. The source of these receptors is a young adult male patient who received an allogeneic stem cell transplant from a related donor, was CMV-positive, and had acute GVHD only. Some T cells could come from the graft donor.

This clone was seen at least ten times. In DNA form, the CDR3 reads TGTGCCAGCAGCTCCGGGACACAAAACACCATATATTTT. Amino acids: CASSSGTQNTIYF. The chain uses TRBV11-2 and TRBJ1-3; D may be TRBD1 (6 bases). The ends were cut back, 4 bases at V and 6 bases at J, with 10 bases in the middle. In germline, CDR1 is SGHAT, CDR2 FQNNGV. CDR3 length equals 13 residues.

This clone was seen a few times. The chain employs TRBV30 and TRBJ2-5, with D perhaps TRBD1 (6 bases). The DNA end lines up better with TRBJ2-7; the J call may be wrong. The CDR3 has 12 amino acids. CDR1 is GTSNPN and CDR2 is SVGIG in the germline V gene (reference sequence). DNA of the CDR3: TGTGCCTGGAGTGTACAGGGTTACGAGCAGTACTTC. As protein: CAWSVQGYEQYF.

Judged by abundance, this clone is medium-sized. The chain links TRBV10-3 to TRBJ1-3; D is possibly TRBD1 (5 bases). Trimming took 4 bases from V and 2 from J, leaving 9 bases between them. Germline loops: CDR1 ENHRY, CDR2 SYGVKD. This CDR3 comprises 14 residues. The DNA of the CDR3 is TGTGCCATCAGTGCCCCAGGGACTGGAAACACCATATATTTT. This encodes CAISAPGTGNTIYF.

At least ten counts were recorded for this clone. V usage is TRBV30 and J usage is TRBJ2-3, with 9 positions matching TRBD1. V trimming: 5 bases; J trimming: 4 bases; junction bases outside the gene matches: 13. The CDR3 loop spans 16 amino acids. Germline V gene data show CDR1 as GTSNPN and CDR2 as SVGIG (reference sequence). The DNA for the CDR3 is TGTGCCTGGGCCTCCGGGACAGGGTATGTCGCAGATACGCAGTATTTT. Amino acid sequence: CAWASGTGYVADTQYF. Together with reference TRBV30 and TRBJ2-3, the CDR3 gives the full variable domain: SQTIHQWPATLVQPVGSPLSLECTVEGTSNPNLYWYRQAAGRGLQLLFYSVGIGQISSEVPQNLSASRPQDRQFILSSKKLLLSDSGFYLCAWASGTGYVADTQYFGPGTRLTVL.

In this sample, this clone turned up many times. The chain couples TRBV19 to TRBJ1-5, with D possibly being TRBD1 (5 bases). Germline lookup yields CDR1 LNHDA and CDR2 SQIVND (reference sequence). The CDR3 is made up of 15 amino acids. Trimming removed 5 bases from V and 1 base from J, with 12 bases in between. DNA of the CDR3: TGTGCCAGTAGTCGCGGGGCAGAGAGCAATCAGCCCCAGCATTTT. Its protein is CASSRGAESNQPQHF.

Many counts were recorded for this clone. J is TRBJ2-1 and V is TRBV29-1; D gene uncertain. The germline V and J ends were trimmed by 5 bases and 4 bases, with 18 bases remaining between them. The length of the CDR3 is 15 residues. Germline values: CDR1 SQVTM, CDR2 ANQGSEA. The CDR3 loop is CSVYGVEAAYNEQFF. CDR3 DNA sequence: TGCAGCGTTTACGGTGTAGAGGCGGCTTACAATGAGCAGTTCTTC.

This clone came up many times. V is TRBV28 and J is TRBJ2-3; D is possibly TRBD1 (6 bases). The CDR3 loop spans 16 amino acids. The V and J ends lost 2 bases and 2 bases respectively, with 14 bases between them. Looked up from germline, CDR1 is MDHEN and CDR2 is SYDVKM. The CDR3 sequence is CASSLPTTGYTDTQYF. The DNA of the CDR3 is TGTGCCAGCAGTTTACCCACGACAGGATACACAGATACGCAGTATTTT.

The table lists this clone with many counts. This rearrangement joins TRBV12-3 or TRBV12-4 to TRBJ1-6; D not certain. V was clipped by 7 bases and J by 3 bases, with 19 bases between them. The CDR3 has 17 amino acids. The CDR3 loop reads CASTPSRAGLYNSPLHF. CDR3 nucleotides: TGTGCCAGCACCCCCTCTAGGGCGGGCCTCTATAATTCACCCCTCCACTTT.

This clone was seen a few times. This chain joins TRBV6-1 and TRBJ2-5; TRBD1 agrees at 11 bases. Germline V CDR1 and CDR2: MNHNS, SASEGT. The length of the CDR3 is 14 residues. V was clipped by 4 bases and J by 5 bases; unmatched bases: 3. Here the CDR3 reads CASSAGTGGETQYF. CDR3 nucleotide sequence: TGTGCCAGCAGTGCCGGGACAGGGGGGGAGACCCAGTACTTC.

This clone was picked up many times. The CDR3 DNA sequence: TGTGCCAGCAGTTACGGACTAGCGCTGGAACAAGAGACCCAGTACTTC. This encodes CASSYGLALEQETQYF. The chain couples TRBV6-6 to TRBJ2-5, with 9 positions matching TRBD2. Losses at the gene ends were 2 bases for V and 2 bases for J; bases not matched to a gene: 6. Germline V gene data show CDR1 as MNHNY and CDR2 as SVGAGI (reference sequence). The CDR3 is made up of 16 amino acids.

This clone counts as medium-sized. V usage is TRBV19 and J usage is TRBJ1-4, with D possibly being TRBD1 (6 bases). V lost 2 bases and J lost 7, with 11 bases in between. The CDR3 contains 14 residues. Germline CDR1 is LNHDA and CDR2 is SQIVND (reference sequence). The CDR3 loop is CASSIQGRSEKLFF. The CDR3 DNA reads TGTGCCAGTAGTATACAGGGGAGGAGTGAAAAACTGTTTTTT.

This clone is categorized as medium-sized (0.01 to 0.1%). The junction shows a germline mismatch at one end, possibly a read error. The CDR3 reads CAWSEQAVPLF. CDR3 coding DNA: TGTGCCTGGAGTGAACAGGCTGTCCCCCTTTTT. This chain uses TRBV30 with TRBJ1-1, with D possibly TRBD1 on 5 matching bases. Germline V lookup: CDR1 GTSNPN, CDR2 SVGIG (reference sequence). The CDR3 has 11 residues.

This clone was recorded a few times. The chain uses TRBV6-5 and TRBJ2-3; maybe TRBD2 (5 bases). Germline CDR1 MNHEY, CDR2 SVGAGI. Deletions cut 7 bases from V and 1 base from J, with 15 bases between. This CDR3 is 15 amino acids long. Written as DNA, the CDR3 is TGTGCCAGCACTCCCGGACGGGGTCGCACAGATACGCAGTATTTT. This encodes CASTPGRGRTDTQYF.

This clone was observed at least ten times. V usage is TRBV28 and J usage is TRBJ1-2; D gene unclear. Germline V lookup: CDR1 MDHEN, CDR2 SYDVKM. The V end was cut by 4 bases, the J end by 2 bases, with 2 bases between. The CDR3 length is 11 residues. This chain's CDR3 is CASSSNYGYTF. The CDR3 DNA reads TGTGCCAGCAGTTCAAACTATGGCTACACCTTC.

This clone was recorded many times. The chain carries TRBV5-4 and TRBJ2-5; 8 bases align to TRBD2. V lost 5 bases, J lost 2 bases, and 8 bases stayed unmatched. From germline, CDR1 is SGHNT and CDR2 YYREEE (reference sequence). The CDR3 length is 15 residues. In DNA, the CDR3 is TGTGCCAGCAGTAACTCCGGCGGGGGGCAAGAGACCCAGTACTTC. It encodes CASSNSGGGQETQYF.

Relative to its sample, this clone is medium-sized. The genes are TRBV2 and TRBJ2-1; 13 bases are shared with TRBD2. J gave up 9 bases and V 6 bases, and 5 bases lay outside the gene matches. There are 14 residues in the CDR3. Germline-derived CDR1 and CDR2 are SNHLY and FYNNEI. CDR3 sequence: CASRLAGGPGEQFF. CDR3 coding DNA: TGTGCCAGCAGACTAGCGGGGGGGCCTGGTGAGCAGTTCTTC.

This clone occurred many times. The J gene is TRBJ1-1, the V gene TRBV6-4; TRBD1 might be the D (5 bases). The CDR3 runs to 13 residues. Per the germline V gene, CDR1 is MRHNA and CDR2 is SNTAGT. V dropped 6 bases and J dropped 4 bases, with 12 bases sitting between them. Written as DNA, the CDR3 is TGTGCCAGCAGCGGAGGGGAGGGCACTGAAGCTTTCTTT. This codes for CASSGGEGTEAFF.

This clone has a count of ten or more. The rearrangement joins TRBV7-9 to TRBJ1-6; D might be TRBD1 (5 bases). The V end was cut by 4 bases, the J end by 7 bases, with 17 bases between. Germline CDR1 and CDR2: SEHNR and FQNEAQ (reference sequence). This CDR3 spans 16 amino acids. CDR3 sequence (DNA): TGTGCCAGCAGCTCCCGATCGGGGGTTAGGAATTCACCCCTCCACTTT. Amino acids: CASSSRSGVRNSPLHF.

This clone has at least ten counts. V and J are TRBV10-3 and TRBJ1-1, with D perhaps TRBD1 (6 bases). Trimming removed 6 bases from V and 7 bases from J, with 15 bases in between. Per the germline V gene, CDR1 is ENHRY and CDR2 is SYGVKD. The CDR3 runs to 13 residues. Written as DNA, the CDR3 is TGTGCCATCAGACAGGGTGTTAACTTTGAAGCTTTCTTT. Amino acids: CAIRQGVNFEAFF.

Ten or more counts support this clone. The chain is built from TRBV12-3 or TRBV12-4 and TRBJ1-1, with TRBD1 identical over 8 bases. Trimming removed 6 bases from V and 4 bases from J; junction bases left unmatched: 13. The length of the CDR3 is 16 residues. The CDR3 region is CASRRGQGRYGTEAFF. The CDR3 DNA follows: TGTGCCAGCAGACGAGGACAGGGTCGGTATGGCACTGAAGCTTTCTTT.

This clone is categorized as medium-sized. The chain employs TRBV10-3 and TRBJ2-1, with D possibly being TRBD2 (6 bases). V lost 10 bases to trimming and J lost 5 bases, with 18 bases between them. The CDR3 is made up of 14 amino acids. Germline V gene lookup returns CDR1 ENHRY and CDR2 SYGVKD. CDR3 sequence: CATRDLASDNEQFF. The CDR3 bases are TGTGCCACCAGGGACCTAGCGTCCGACAATGAGCAGTTCTTC.

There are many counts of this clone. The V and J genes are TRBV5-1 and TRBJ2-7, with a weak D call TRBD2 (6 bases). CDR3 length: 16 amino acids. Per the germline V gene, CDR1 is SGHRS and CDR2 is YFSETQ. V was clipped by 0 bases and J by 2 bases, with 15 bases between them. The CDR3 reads CASSLVAGTQAYEQYF. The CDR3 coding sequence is TGCGCCAGCAGCTTGGTCGCGGGGACGCAAGCCTACGAGCAGTACTTC.

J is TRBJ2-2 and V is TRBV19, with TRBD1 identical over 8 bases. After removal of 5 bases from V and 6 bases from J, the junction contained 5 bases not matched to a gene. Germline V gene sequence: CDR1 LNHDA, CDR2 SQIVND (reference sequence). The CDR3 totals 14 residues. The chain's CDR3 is CASSLGQGAGELFF. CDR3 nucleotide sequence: TGTGCCAGTAGTCTAGGACAGGGCGCCGGGGAGCTGTTTTTT.

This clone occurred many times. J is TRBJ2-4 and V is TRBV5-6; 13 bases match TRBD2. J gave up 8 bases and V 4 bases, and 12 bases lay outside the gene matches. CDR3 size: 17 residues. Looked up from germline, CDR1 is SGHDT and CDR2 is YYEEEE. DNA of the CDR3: TGTGCCAGCAGCCCGCGGCCGGGACTAGCGGGGTCGGACATTCAGTACTTC. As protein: CASSPRPGLAGSDIQYF.

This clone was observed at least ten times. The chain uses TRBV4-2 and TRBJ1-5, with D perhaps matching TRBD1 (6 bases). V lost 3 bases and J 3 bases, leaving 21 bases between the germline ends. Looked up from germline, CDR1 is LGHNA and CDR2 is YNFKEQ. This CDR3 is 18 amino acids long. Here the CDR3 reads CASSQEPGQKSYNQPQHF. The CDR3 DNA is TGTGCCAGCAGCCAGGAGCCGGGACAAAAATCCTACAATCAGCCCCAGCATTTT.

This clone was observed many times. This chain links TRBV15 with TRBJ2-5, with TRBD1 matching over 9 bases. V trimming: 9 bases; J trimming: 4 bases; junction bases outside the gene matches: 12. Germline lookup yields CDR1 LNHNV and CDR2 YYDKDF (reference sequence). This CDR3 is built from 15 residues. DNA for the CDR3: TGTGCCACTGGGGAACAGGGGGCGCCGGGAGAGACCCAGTACTTC. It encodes CATGEQGAPGETQYF.

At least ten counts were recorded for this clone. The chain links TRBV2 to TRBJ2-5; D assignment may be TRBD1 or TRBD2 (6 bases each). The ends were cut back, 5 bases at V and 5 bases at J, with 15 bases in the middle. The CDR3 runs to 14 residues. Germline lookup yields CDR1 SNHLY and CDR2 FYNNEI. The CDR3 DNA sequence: TGTGCCAGCAGTTTGCGGTGGAGGGGGGAGACCCAGTACTTC. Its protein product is CASSLRWRGETQYF.

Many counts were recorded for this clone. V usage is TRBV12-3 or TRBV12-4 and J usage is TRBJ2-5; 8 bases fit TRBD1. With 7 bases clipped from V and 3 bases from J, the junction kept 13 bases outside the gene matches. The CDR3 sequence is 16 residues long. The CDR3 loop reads CASTTQGQGGKETQYF. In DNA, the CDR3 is TGTGCCAGCACCACCCAAGGACAGGGTGGGAAAGAGACCCAGTACTTC.